The rows below give T cell receptor beta chains drawn from one sample of a study of CD8+CD57+ T cells in acquired aplastic anemia. One entry per CDR3 protein results from TCRdb running MiXCR on the reads. The table includes about 220,000 distinct CDR3 sequences, roughly half detected once. The material sequenced was sorted CD4+, CD8+, or CD8+CD57+ T cells (not recorded which) from PBMCs. These receptors came from a human donor with aplastic anemia. The CDR3 runs from the conserved cysteine through the conserved F or W. The order of the fields is clone size, J gene, V gene, D gene, CDR3 length, CDR3 protein, CDR3 DNA. D genes are given only for firm matches. Part of the rows lack a size; the others show once, few, many or a class for expanded clones.

clone size: few
J gene: TRBJ2-7
V gene: TRBV7-2
D gene: TRBD1
CDR3 length: 15
CDR3 protein: CASSLISQGADEQYF
CDR3 DNA: TGTGCCAGCAGCTTGATCTCACAGGGGGCTGACGAGCAGTACTTC

clone size: many
J gene: TRBJ1-1
V gene: TRBV20-1
D gene: NA
CDR3 length: 15
CDR3 protein: CSASRSGEPNTEAFF
CDR3 DNA: TGCAGTGCTAGTCGGTCAGGGGAACCGAACACTGAAGCTTTCTTT

clone size: NA
J gene: TRBJ1-6
V gene: TRBV19
D gene: NA
CDR3 length: 15
CDR3 protein: CASTPGRVGNSPLHF
CDR3 DNA: TGTGCCAGTACTCCCGGCAGGGTAGGCAATTCACCCCTCCACTTT

clone size: many
J gene: TRBJ2-7
V gene: TRBV4-2
D gene: TRBD1
CDR3 length: 17
CDR3 protein: CASSQDVGDRELNGQYF
CDR3 DNA: TGTGCCAGCAGCCAAGATGTGGGGGACAGGGAATTAAATGGGCAGTACTTC

clone size: NA
J gene: TRBJ1-6
V gene: TRBV19
D gene: TRBD1
CDR3 length: 14
CDR3 protein: CASSTGQGYQPLHF
CDR3 DNA: TGTGCCAGTAGTACCGGACAGGGCTATCAACCCCTCCACTTT

clone size: NA
J gene: TRBJ2-3
V gene: TRBV7-8
D gene: TRBD1
CDR3 length: 17
CDR3 protein: CASSSSLGTGVGDTQYF
CDR3 DNA: TGTGCCAGCAGCTCCTCACTAGGGACAGGGGTGGGAGATACGCAGTATTTT

clone size: many
J gene: TRBJ2-3
V gene: TRBV7-3
D gene: NA
CDR3 length: 17
CDR3 protein: CASSSRVKPDSADTQYF
CDR3 DNA: TGTGCCAGCAGCTCCAGGGTCAAGCCAGATAGCGCAGATACGCAGTATTTT

clone size: once
J gene: TRBJ1-2
V gene: TRBV10-3
D gene: NA
CDR3 length: 10
CDR3 protein: CAIRGGGYTF
CDR3 DNA: TGTGCCATCAGGGGGGGTGGCTACACCTTC

clone size: NA
J gene: TRBJ2-7
V gene: TRBV2
D gene: NA
CDR3 length: 13
CDR3 protein: CASGGLTDYEQYF
CDR3 DNA: TGTGCCAGCGGGGGGTTAACGGACTACGAGCAGTACTTC

clone size: NA
J gene: TRBJ1-4
V gene: TRBV5-1
D gene: NA
CDR3 length: 15
CDR3 protein: CASSQRGEANEKLFF
CDR3 DNA: TGCGCCAGCAGCCAGAGAGGGGAGGCTAATGAAAAACTGTTTTTT

clone size: NA
J gene: TRBJ1-3
V gene: TRBV9
D gene: NA
CDR3 length: 16
CDR3 protein: CASSASGGYDGNTIYF
CDR3 DNA: TGTGCCAGCAGCGCCTCCGGGGGATATGACGGAAACACCATATATTTT

clone size: many
J gene: TRBJ2-7
V gene: TRBV6-1
D gene: NA
CDR3 length: 12
CDR3 protein: CASNQWSLEQYF
CDR3 DNA: TGTGCCAGCAATCAGTGGTCTCTCGAGCAGTACTTC

clone size: many
J gene: TRBJ2-2
V gene: TRBV6-5
D gene: NA
CDR3 length: 13
CDR3 protein: CATSHTAAGELFF
CDR3 DNA: TGTGCCACGTCCCACACCGCGGCCGGGGAGCTGTTTTTT

clone size: NA
J gene: TRBJ1-2
V gene: TRBV7-9
D gene: TRBD1
CDR3 length: 16
CDR3 protein: CASRTGQARIWYGYTF
CDR3 DNA: TGTGCCAGCAGAACGGGACAGGCGAGGATCTGGTATGGCTACACCTTC

clone size: NA
J gene: TRBJ1-2
V gene: TRBV7-9
D gene: NA
CDR3 length: 15
CDR3 protein: CASSLDTRGDYGYTF
CDR3 DNA: TGTGCCAGCAGTTTGGACACCCGAGGGGACTATGGCTACACCTTC